This TCR beta chain was identified in a study of control samples from healthy donors and cancer patients. Trimming took 5 bases from V and 6 from J, leaving 12 bases between them. Germline CDR1 KGHDR, CDR2 SFDVKD. The CDR3 runs 13 residues. Here immunoSEQ multiplex PCR was the method, and the copy in TCRdb shows in-frame clones only, minus some. The profile shows approximately 100,000 clones, more than 75% of them singletons. This chain connects TRBV24-1 to TRBJ1-2; maybe TRBD1 (5 bases). This receptor was identified in a young man in good health. The sequencing input was blood. The CDR3 loop is CATSAWDGNGYTF. The CDR3 coding sequence is TGTGCCACCAGTGCCTGGGACGGGAATGGCTACACCTTC.